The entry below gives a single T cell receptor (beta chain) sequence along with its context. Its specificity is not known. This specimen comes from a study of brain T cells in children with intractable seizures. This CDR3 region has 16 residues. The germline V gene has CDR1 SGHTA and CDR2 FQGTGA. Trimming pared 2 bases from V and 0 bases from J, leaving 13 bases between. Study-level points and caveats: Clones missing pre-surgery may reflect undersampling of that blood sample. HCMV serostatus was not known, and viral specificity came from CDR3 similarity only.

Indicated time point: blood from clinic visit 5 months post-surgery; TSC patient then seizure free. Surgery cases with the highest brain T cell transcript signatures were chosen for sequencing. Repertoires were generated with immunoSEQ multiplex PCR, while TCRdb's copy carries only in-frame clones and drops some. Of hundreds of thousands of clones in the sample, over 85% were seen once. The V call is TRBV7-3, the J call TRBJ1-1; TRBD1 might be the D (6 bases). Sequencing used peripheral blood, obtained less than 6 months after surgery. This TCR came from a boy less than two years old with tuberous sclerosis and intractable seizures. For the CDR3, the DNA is TGTGCCAGCAGCTTACAGGGGACGGGGATGAACACTGAAGCTTTCTTT. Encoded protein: CASSLQGTGMNTEAFF.